This TCR beta chain was identified in a study of blood T cell repertoires in COVID-19. Recruited during active infection, patients (from Seattle) were subsequently followed longitudinally. Trimming took off 7 bases at V and 2 bases at J, with 9 bases between the two ends. This CDR3 is built from 14 residues. Germline V gene data show CDR1 as MDHEN and CDR2 as SYDVKM. In the original workflow: Reference gene primer amplification gave estimated nucleated cell counts. Clones were sequenced by immunoSEQ multiplex PCR, and TCRdb holds only the in-frame ones, with some missing. V and J calls and clone size are copied from that table; D and trimming were computed from the DNA. The data show some 68,000 clones, with nearly 90% seen just once and roughly 3.1% held by the top ten.

The sample taken for sequencing was peripheral blood. The rearrangement joins TRBV28 to TRBJ2-6, with a possible D match to TRBD2 (6 bases). The receptor comes from a woman between 45 and 60 years old with COVID-19, enrolled during active disease. In DNA, the CDR3 is TGTGCCAGCATAGGAGGGGCTGGGGCCAACGTCCTGACTTTC. Its translation is CASIGGAGANVLTF.